The 5 T cell receptor beta chains in this list originate from one sample, sequenced in a study of beta chain features in type 1 diabetes. Isolated RNA was reverse transcribed in full, so expressed TCRB transcripts were sequenced. Profiled with immunoSEQ multiplex PCR; TCRdb holds only in-frame clones, not every one. The table lists about 220,000 clones, 11% of them singletons, with 1% to 1.5% in the top ten. The sample was central memory CD4+ T cells from blood. These receptors were collected from a man younger than 35 in good health.

The chain carries TRBV15 and TRBJ2-7; possibly TRBD2 for D (6 bases). This CDR3 comprises 12 residues. V shed 1 base and J shed 9 bases, with 10 bases lying between them. Germline-derived CDR1 and CDR2 are LNHNV and YYDKDF (reference sequence). The CDR3 is CATSRALGGQYF. The CDR3 coding sequence is TGTGCCACCAGCAGAGCTCTGGGAGGGCAGTACTTC. Together with reference TRBV15 and TRBJ2-7, the CDR3 gives the full variable domain: DAMVIQNPRYQVTQFGKPVTLSCSQTLNHNVMYWYQQKSSQAPKLLFHYYDKDFNNEADTPDNFQSRRPNTSFCFLDIRSPGLGDTAMYLCATSRALGGQYFGPGTRLTVT.

This clone occurred a few times. The V call is TRBV27, the J call TRBJ2-3; D is ambiguous. The CDR3 covers 15 residues. CDR1 is MNHEY and CDR2 is SMNVEV in the germline V gene (reference sequence). V lost 5 bases to trimming and J lost 4 bases, with 16 bases between them. The CDR3 region is CASSSLERFADTQYF. CDR3 DNA: TGTGCCAGCAGTAGCCTTGAGCGTTTTGCAGATACGCAGTATTTT.

The rearrangement links TRBV29-1 to TRBJ1-2, with a possible D match to TRBD1 (6 bases). Germline assignment: CDR1 SQVTM and CDR2 ANQGSEA. CDR3 size: 13 residues. V dropped 1 base and J dropped 6 bases, with 12 bases sitting between them. CDR3 sequence (DNA): TGCAGCGTTGAAGTTTACAGGGTTAATGGCTACACCTTC. Residues: CSVEVYRVNGYTF.

This clone showed up many times. The gene calls are TRBV2 and TRBJ2-7, with D possibly matching TRBD1 (5 bases). The germline V gene has CDR1 SNHLY and CDR2 FYNNEI. This CDR3 region has 13 residues. Trimming left V 7 bases short and J 6 bases short, with 16 bases between. The CDR3 DNA follows: TGTGCCAGCATCGGCAGGCCTCAGGGCGAGCAGTACTTC. Translating gives CASIGRPQGEQYF.

The chain couples TRBV27 to TRBJ1-5, with a possible D match to TRBD1 (5 bases). Germline loops: CDR1 MNHEY, CDR2 SMNVEV (reference sequence). Trimming pared 3 bases from V and 2 bases from J, leaving 11 bases between. There are 15 residues in the CDR3. As DNA, the CDR3 is TGTGCCAGCAGTTTTACCGGGACGGGCAATCAGCCCCAGCATTTT. Translated: CASSFTGTGNQPQHF.